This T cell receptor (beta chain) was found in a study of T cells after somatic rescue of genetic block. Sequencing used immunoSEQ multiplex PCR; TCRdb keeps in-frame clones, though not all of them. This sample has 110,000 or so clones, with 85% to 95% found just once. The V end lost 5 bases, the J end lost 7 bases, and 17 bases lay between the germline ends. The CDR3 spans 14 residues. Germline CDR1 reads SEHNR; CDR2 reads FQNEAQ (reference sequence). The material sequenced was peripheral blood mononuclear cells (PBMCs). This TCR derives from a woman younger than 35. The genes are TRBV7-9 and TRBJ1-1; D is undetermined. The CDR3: CASSPNPPLGEAFF. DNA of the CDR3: TGTGCCAGCAGCCCCAATCCCCCATTGGGTGAAGCTTTCTTT. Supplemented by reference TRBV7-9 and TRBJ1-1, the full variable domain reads DTGVSQNPRHKITKRGQNVTFRCDPISEHNRLYWYRQTLGQGPEFLTYFQNEAQLEKSRLLSDRFSAERPKGSFSTLEIQRTEQGDSAMYLCASSPNPPLGEAFFGQGTRLTVV.